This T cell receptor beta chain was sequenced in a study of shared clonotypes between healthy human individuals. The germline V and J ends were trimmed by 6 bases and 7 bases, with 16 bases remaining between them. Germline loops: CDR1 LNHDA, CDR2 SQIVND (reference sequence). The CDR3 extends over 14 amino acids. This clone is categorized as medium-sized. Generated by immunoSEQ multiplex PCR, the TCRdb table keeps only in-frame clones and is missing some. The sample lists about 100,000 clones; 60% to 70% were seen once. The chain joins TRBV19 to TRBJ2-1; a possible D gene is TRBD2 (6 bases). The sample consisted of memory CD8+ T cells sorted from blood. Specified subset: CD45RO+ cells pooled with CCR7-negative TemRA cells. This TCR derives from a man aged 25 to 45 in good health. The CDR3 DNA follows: TGTGCCAGTAGCCGACTAGAGGGCTTGAATGAGCAGTTCTTC. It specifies CASSRLEGLNEQFF.